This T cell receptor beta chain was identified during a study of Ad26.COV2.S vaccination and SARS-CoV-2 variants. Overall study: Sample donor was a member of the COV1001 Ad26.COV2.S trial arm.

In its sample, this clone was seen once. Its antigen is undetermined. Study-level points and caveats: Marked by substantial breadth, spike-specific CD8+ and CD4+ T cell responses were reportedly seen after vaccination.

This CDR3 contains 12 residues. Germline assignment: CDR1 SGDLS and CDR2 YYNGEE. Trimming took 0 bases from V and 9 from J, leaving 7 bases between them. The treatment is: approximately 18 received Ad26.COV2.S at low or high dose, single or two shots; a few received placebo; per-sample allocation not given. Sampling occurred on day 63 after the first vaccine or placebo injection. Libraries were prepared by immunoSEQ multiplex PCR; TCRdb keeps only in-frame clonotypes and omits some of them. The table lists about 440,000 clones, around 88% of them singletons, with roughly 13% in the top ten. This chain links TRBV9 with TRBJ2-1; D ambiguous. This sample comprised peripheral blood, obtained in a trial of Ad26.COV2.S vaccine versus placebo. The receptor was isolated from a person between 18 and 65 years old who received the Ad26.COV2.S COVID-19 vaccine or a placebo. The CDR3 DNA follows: TGTGCCAGCAGCGTAGGACGAGGTGAGCAGTTCTTC. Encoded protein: CASSVGRGEQFF.